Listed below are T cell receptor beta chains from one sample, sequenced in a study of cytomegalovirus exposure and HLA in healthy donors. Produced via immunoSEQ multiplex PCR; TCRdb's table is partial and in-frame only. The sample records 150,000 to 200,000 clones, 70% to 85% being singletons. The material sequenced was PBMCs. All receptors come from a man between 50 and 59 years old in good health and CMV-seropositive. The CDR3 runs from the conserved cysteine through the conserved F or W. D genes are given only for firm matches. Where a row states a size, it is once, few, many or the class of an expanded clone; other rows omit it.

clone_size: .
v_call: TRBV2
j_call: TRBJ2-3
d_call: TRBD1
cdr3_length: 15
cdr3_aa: CASSGTGSHTDTQYF
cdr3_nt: TGTGCCAGCAGTGGGACAGGGTCCCACACAGATACGCAGTATTTT

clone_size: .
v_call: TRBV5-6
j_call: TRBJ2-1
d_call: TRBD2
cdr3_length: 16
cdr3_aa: CASSLAVRTSENEQFF
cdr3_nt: TGTGCCAGCAGCTTGGCCGTGAGGACTAGCGAGAATGAGCAGTTCTTC

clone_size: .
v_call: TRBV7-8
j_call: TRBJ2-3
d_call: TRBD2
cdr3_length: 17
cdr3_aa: CASSQHSGGRSTDTQYF
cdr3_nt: TGTGCCAGCAGCCAACATAGCGGGGGGCGGAGCACAGATACGCAGTATTTT

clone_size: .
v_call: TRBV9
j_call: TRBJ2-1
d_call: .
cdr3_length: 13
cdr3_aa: CASSVTTGFEQFF
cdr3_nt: TGTGCCAGCAGCGTAACCACAGGGTTTGAGCAGTTCTTC

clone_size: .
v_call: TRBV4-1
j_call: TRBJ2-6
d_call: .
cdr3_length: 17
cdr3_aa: CASSQSSQGTGANVLTF
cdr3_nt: TGCGCCAGCAGCCAATCTTCGCAGGGTACTGGGGCCAACGTCCTGACTTTC

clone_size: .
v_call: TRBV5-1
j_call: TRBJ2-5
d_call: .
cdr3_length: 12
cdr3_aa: CASSLTPGVWYF
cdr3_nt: TGCGCCAGCAGCCTGACACCCGGGGTGTGGTACTTC

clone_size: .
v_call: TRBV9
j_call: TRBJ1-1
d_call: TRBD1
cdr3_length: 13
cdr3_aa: CASSMGDRGRSFF
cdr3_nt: TGTGCCAGCAGTATGGGGGACAGGGGCCGGTCTTTCTTT

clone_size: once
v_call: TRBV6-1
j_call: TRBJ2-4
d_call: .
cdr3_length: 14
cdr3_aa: CASRQGPAKNIQYF
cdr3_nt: TGTGCCAGCAGACAGGGTCCCGCCAAAAACATTCAGTACTTC

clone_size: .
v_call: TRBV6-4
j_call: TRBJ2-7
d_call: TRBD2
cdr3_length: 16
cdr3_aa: CASSRTSGGPIYEQYF
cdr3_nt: TGTGCCAGCAGTCGGACTAGCGGGGGGCCTATCTACGAGCAGTACTTC

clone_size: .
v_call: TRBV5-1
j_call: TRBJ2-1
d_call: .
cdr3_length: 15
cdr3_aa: CASSLTGNSYNEQFF
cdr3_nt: TGCGCCAGCAGCTTGACAGGAAACTCCTACAATGAGCAGTTCTTC

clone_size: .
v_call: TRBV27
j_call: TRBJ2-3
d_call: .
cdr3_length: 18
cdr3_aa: CASSSIPSGGGRTDTQYF
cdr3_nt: TGTGCCAGCAGTTCCATCCCCTCGGGGGGCGGCCGAACAGATACGCAGTATTTT

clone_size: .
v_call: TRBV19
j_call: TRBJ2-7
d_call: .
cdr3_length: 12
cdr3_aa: CASSTPWGPLNF
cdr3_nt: TGTGCCAGTAGTACCCCTTGGGGGCCTTTGAACTTC

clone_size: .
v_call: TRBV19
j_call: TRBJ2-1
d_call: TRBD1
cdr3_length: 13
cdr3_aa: CATLDRVSNEQFF
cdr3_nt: TGTGCCACCCTCGACAGGGTATCGAATGAGCAGTTCTTC

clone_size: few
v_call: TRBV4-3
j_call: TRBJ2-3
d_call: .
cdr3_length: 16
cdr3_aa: CASSQETRDEGDTQYF
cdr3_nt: TGCGCCAGCAGCCAAGAAACGCGGGACGAGGGAGATACGCAGTATTTT

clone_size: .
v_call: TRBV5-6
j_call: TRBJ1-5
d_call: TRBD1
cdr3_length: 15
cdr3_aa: CASSFKDRLHQPQHF
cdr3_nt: TGTGCCAGCAGCTTTAAGGACAGGTTACATCAGCCCCAGCATTTT

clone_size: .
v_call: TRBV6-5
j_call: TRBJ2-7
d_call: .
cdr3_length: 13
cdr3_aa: CASSPDLRREQYF
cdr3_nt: TGTGCCAGCAGTCCTGATCTGCGTCGCGAGCAGTACTTC

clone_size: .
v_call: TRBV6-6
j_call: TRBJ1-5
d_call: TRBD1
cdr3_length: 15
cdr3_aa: CASSYSPGGTQPQHF
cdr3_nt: TGTGCCAGCAGTTACTCGCCAGGGGGGACTCAGCCCCAGCATTTT

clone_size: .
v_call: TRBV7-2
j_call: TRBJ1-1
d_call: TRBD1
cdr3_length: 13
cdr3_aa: CASSVDRGREAFF
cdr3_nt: TGTGCCAGCAGCGTAGACAGGGGCCGTGAAGCTTTCTTT

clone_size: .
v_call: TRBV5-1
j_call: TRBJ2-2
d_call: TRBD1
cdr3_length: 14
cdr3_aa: CASSPDRETGELFF
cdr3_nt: TGCGCCAGCAGCCCGGACAGGGAGACCGGGGAGCTGTTTTTT

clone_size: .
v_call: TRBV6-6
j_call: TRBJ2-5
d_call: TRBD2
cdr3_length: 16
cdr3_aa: CASSPASGGFQETQYF
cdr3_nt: TGTGCCAGCAGTCCGGCTAGCGGGGGGTTCCAAGAGACCCAGTACTTC

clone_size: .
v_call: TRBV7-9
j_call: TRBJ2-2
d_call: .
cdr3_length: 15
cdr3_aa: CASSLLQGNTGELFF
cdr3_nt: TGTGCCAGCAGCTTGTTACAGGGGAACACCGGGGAGCTGTTTTTT

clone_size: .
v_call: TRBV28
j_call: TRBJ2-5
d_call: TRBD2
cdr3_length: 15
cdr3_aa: CASSLGGGYQETQYF
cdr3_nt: TGTGCCAGCAGTTTAGGGGGGGGGTACCAAGAGACCCAGTACTTC

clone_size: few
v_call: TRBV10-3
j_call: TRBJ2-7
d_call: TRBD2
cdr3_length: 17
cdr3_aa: CAISGGLAGGSSYEQYF
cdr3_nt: TGTGCCATCAGTGGGGGGTTAGCGGGGGGGAGCTCCTACGAGCAGTACTTC

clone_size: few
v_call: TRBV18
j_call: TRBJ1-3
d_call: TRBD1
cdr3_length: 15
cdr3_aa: CASSPTEGQGSTIYF
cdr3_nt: TGTGCCAGCTCACCCACCGAGGGACAGGGAAGCACCATATATTTT

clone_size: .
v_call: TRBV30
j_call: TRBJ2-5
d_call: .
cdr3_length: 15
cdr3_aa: CAWSTSWGGRETQYF
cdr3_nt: TGTGCCTGGAGTACCTCGTGGGGCGGTAGAGAGACCCAGTACTTC

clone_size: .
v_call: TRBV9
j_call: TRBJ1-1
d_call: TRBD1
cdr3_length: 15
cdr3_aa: CASSPGQGARTEAFF
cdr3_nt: TGTGCCAGCAGCCCCGGACAGGGGGCGCGGACTGAAGCTTTCTTT

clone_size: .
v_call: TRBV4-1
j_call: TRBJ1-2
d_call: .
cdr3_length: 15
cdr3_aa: CASSQAGRTNYGYTF
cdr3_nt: TGCGCCAGCAGCCAAGCCGGCAGGACAAACTATGGCTACACCTTC

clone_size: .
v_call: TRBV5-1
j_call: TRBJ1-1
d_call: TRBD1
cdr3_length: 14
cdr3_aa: CASRKGQMNTEAFF
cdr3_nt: TGCGCCAGCAGGAAGGGACAGATGAACACTGAAGCTTTCTTT

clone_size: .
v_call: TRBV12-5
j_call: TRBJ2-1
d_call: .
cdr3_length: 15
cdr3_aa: CASGGGGRTYNEQFF
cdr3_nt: TGTGCTAGTGGAGGGGGGGGGAGGACATACAATGAGCAGTTCTTC

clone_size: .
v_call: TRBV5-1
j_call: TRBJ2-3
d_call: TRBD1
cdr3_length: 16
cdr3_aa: CASSAMGQGFTDTQYF
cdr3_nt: TGCGCCAGCAGCGCGATGGGACAGGGCTTCACAGATACGCAGTATTTT

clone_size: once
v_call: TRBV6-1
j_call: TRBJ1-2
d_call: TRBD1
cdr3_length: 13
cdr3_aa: CASSFTGGHGYTF
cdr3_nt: TGTGCCAGCAGTTTCACAGGGGGACATGGCTACACCTTC

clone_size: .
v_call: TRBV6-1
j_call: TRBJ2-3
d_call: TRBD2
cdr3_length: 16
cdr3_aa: CASSESLAGGPDTQYF
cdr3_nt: TGTGCCAGCAGTGAATCGCTAGCGGGGGGACCAGATACGCAGTATTTT

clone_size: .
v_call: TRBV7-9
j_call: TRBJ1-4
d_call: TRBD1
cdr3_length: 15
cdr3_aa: CASSSDRGRGEKLFF
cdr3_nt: TGTGCCAGCAGCTCCGACAGGGGGCGAGGCGAAAAACTGTTTTTT

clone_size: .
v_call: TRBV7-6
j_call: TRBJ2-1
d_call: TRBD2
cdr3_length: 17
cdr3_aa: CASSLNSGGLAGSEQFF
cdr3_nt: TGTGCCAGCAGCTTGAATAGCGGGGGCCTTGCGGGGAGTGAGCAGTTCTTC

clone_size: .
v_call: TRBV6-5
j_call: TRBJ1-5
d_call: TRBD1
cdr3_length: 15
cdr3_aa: CASSYSGQVGQPQHF
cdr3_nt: TGTGCCAGCAGTTACTCGGGACAGGTGGGTCAGCCCCAGCATTTT

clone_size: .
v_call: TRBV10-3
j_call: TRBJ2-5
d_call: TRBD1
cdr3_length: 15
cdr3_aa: CATTPGTASQETQYF
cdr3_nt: TGTGCCACCACTCCAGGGACAGCCTCCCAAGAGACCCAGTACTTC

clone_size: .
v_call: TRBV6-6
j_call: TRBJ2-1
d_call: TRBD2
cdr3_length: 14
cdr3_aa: CAAGRSGGDGEQFF
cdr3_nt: TGTGCCGCAGGGAGGAGCGGGGGTGACGGTGAGCAGTTCTTC

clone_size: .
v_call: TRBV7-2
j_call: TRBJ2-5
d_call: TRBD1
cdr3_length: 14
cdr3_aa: CASSKDRGRETQYF
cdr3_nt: TGTGCCAGCAGCAAGGACAGGGGGCGAGAGACCCAGTACTTC

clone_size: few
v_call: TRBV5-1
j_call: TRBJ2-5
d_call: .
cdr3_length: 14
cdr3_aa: CASSLGASAETQYF
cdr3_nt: TGCGCCAGCAGCTTGGGGGCTAGCGCAGAGACCCAGTACTTC

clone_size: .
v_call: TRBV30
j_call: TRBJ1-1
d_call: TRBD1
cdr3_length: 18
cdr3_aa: CAWTAKVAGGRANTEAFF
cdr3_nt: TGTGCCTGGACCGCAAAGGTGGCAGGGGGCCGCGCGAACACTGAAGCTTTCTTT

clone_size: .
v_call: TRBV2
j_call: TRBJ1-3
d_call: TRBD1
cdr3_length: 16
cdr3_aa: CASSGGRGQSGNTIYF
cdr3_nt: TGTGCCAGCAGTGGAGGCAGGGGGCAGTCTGGAAACACCATATATTTT

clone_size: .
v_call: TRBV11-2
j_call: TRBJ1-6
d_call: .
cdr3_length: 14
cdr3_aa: CASSSSGLGSPLHF
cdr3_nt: TGTGCCAGCAGCTCCTCAGGGTTAGGCTCACCCCTCCACTTT

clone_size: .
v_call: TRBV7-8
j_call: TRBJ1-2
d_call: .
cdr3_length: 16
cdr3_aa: CASSQFTGNSDYGYTF
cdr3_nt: TGCGCCAGCAGCCAATTTACAGGGAATAGTGACTATGGCTACACCTTC

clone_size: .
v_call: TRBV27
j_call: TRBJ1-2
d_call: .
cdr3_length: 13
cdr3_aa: CASSSGGLYGYTF
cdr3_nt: TGTGCCAGCAGTTCGGGGGGTCTCTATGGCTACACCTTC

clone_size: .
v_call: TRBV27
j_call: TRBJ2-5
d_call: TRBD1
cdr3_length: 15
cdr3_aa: CASSLQGARQETQYF
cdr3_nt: TGTGCCAGCAGTTTACAGGGGGCGCGGCAAGAGACCCAGTACTTC

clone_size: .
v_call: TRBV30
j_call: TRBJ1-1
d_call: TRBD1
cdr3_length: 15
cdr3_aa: CAWVGQGVIDTEAFF
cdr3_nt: TGTGCCTGGGTGGGACAGGGGGTGATAGACACTGAAGCTTTCTTT

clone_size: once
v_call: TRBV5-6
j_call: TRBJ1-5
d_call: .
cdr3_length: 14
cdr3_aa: CASSSGGYQQPQHF
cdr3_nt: TGTGCCAGCAGCTCAGGCGGGTATCAGCAGCCCCAGCATTTT

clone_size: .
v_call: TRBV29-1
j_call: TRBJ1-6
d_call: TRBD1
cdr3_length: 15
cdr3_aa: CSVRDRGRSNSPLHF
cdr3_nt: TGCAGCGTTCGGGACAGGGGACGTTCTAATTCACCCCTCCACTTT

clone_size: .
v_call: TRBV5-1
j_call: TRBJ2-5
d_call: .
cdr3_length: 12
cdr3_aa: CASSSFQETQYF
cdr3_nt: TGCGCCAGCAGCTCCTTTCAAGAGACCCAGTACTTC

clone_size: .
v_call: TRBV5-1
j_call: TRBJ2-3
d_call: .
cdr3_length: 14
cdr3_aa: CASSVNLGPDTQYF
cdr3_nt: TGCGCCAGCAGCGTGAACCTGGGCCCAGATACGCAGTATTTT

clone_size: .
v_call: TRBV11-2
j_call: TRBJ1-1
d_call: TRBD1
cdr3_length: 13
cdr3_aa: CASSSTGFTEAFF
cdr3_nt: TGTGCCAGCAGCTCGACAGGGTTTACTGAAGCTTTCTTT

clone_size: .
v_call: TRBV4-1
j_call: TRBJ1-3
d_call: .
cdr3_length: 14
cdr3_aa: CASSQETAGNTIYF
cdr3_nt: TGCGCCAGCAGCCAAGAGACAGCTGGAAACACCATATATTTT

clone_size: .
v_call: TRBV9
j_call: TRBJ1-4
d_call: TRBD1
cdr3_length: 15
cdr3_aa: CASSVSGTEGEKLFF
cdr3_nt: TGTGCCAGCAGCGTGTCCGGGACAGAGGGGGAAAAACTGTTTTTT

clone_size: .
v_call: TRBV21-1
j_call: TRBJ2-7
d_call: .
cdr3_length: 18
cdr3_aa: CASSKPRWNGGGTYEQYF
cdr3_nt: TGTGCCAGCAGCAAACCGAGGTGGAATGGGGGGGGGACCTACGAGCAGTACTTC

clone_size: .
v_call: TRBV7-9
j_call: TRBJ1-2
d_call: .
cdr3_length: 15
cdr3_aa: CASSLGGQLNYGYTF
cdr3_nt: TGTGCCAGCAGCTTAGGCGGACAGCTTAACTATGGCTACACCTTC